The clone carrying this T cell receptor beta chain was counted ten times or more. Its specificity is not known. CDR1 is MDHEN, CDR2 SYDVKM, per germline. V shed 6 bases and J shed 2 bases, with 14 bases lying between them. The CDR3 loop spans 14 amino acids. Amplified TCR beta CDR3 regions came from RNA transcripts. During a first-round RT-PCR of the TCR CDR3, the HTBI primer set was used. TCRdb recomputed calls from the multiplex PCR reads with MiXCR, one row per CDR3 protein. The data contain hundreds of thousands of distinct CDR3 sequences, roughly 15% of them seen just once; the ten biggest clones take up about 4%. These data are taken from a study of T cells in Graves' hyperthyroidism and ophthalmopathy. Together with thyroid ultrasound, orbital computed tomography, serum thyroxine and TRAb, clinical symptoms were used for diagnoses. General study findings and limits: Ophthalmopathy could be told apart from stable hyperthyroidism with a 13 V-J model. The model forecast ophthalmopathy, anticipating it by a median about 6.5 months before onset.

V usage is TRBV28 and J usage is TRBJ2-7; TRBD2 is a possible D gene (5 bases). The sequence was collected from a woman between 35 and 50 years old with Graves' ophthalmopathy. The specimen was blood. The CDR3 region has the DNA TGTGCCAGCAGAGGCCTAGCCCGTGCCTACGAGCAGTACTTC. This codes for CASRGLARAYEQYF.